The 20 T cell receptor beta chains in this list originate from one sample, sequenced in a study of radiotherapy plus CTLA-4 blockade in lung cancer. TCRdb's table, derived via immunoSEQ multiplex PCR, lists solely in-frame clones and lacks some. The table shows 75,000 to 80,000 clones, with around nine tenths occurring only once. The material sequenced was peripheral blood, taken from a patient treated with radiotherapy plus ipilimumab. The source is a human donor with non-small cell lung cancer who had stable disease on radiotherapy plus ipilimumab.

V is TRBV4-2 and J is TRBJ2-3; D uncertain. This CDR3 region has 11 residues. The V gene lost 4 bases and the J gene lost 1 base, with 0 bases spanning the gap. CDR1 and CDR2 (germline): LGHNA, YNFKEQ. The DNA of the CDR3 is TGTGCCAGCAGCCGCACAGATACGCAGTATTTT. Translation gives CASSRTDTQYF.

This clone was seen more than once but under ten times. The V call is TRBV29-1, the J call TRBJ2-3, with 11 bases matching TRBD1. J lost 5 bases, V lost 4 bases, and 11 bases had no gene match. Germline CDR1 SQVTM, CDR2 ANQGSEA. The CDR3 runs to 16 residues. The CDR3 DNA reads as TGCAGCGTTGCACACTCCGGGACAGGGGGTGGAGATACGCAGTATTTT. Translated: CSVAHSGTGGGDTQYF.

The chain couples TRBV28 to TRBJ2-3; D not resolved. Trimming pared 6 bases from V and 2 bases from J, leaving 12 bases between. Germline V gene sequence: CDR1 MDHEN, CDR2 SYDVKM. The CDR3 totals 14 residues. The CDR3 sequence is CASRKTKTTDTQYF. Written as DNA, the CDR3 is TGTGCCAGCAGAAAGACAAAAACCACAGATACGCAGTATTTT.

The chain combines TRBV5-1 with TRBJ2-3; TRBD1 is a possible D gene (7 bases). CDR1 is SGHRS, CDR2 YFSETQ, per germline. The V end lost 3 bases, the J end lost 2 bases, and 13 bases lay between the germline ends. This CDR3 spans 15 amino acids. The CDR3 loop reads CASSSPGGYTDTQYF. CDR3 in DNA: TGCGCCAGCAGCTCTCCAGGGGGGTACACAGATACGCAGTATTTT.

This chain uses TRBV7-8 with TRBJ2-5; 11 nucleotides align to TRBD1. Looked up from germline, CDR1 is SGHVS and CDR2 is FQNEAQ. Trimming cost V 4 bases and J 5 bases; bases outside gene matches: 9. The CDR3 is 16 amino acids. The DNA for the CDR3 is TGTGCCAGCAGCTACGGGACAGGGGGTTTCTCGGAGACCCAGTACTTC. Translated, it gives CASSYGTGGFSETQYF.

The rearrangement joins TRBV11-2 to TRBJ1-2; D is ambiguous. CDR3 length equals 15 residues. V lost 0 bases to trimming and J lost 3 bases, with 11 bases between them. Germline-derived CDR1 and CDR2 are SGHAT and FQNNGV. The CDR3 sequence: CASSLDPGTYYGYTF. CDR3 sequence (DNA): TGTGCCAGCAGCTTAGACCCCGGTACTTACTATGGCTACACCTTC. The whole variable domain, filled in from reference TRBV11-2 and TRBJ1-2, reads EAGVAQSPRYKIIEKRQSVAFWCNPISGHATLYWYQQILGQGPKLLIQFQNNGVVDDSQLPKDRFSAERLKGVDSTLKIQPAKLEDSAVYLCASSLDPGTYYGYTFGSGTRLTVV.

This clone was seen a handful of times. This rearrangement joins TRBV19 to TRBJ2-7; D is ambiguous. Trimming removed 2 bases at V and 6 bases at J, with 8 bases between. This CDR3 is built from 12 residues. Germline V gene lookup returns CDR1 LNHDA and CDR2 SQIVND (reference sequence). The CDR3 reads CASSISLSEQYF. The DNA of the CDR3 is TGTGCCAGTAGTATAAGTCTGTCCGAGCAGTACTTC.

The rearrangement links TRBV5-1 to TRBJ2-1; weak D call: TRBD2 (6 bases). CDR1 SGHRS and CDR2 YFSETQ come from the germline V gene. Trimming removed 0 bases at V and 3 bases at J, with 7 bases between. This CDR3 spans 14 amino acids. The CDR3 region is CASSLEAGYNEQFF. CDR3 in DNA: TGCGCCAGCAGCTTGGAAGCGGGCTACAATGAGCAGTTCTTC.

The V and J genes are TRBV15 and TRBJ2-5; D is unclear. Trimming took 0 bases from V and 3 from J, leaving 8 bases between them. Germline assignment: CDR1 LNHNV and CDR2 YYDKDF (reference sequence). The CDR3 consists of 14 residues. The CDR3: CATSRDNLKETQYF. CDR3 sequence (DNA): TGTGCCACCAGCAGAGATAACTTAAAAGAGACCCAGTACTTC.

The chain joins TRBV6-6 to TRBJ1-1; 7 bases line up with TRBD1. Germline values: CDR1 MNHNY, CDR2 SVGAGI (reference sequence). The V and J ends lost 5 bases and 1 base, in that order; junction bases with no gene match: 4. The CDR3 consists of 14 residues. The CDR3 bases are TGTGCCAGCAGTCACGGGACAGCGAACACTGAAGCTTTCTTT. This sequence encodes CASSHGTANTEAFF.

A single count supports this clone. This chain links TRBV7-2 with TRBJ2-2; TRBD1 aligns across 10 bases. V lost 2 bases to trimming and J lost 4 bases; unmatched junction nucleotides: 10. Germline CDR1 is SGHTA and CDR2 is FQGNSA. The CDR3 is 18 residues long. The CDR3 coding sequence is TGTGCCAGCAGCTTATTCGCCGCGGGACAGGGGTTCACCGGGGAGCTGTTTTTT. This gives the protein CASSLFAAGQGFTGELFF.

This chain connects TRBV4-1 to TRBJ1-2, with 7 bases aligning to TRBD1. The junction had 3 bases not matched to a gene; V was cut back by 0 bases and J by 5 bases. Germline V gives CDR1 MGHRA, CDR2 YSYEKL. This CDR3 region has 14 residues. The CDR3 reads CASSQDSRGYGYTF. The CDR3 DNA follows: TGCGCCAGCAGCCAAGATAGCAGGGGGTATGGCTACACCTTC.

This chain joins TRBV2 and TRBJ2-7; TRBD2 aligns across 12 bases. CDR1 is SNHLY, CDR2 FYNNEI, per germline. V was pared by 6 bases and J by 5 bases, with 8 bases of the junction left unmatched. The CDR3 extends over 15 amino acids. The CDR3 is CASRALAGGPHEQYF. The CDR3 DNA reads TGTGCCAGCAGAGCCCTAGCGGGAGGGCCCCACGAGCAGTACTTC.

This sequence joins TRBV5-1 and TRBJ2-6; no clear D gene. Germline-derived CDR1 and CDR2 are SGHRS and YFSETQ. The CDR3 has 14 residues. Deletions cut 3 bases from V and 4 bases from J, with 8 bases between. In nucleotides, the CDR3 is TGCGCCAGCAGCTCCGAGGACGGGGCCAACGTCCTGACTTTC. The encoded protein is CASSSEDGANVLTF.

V gene TRBV5-6 combines with J gene TRBJ1-1, with D maybe TRBD1 (6 bases). Trimming pared 4 bases from V and 1 base from J, leaving 11 bases between. The CDR3 covers 14 residues. CDR1 is SGHDT, CDR2 YYEEEE, per germline. CDR3 sequence: CASSPGVRNTEAFF. The CDR3 DNA follows: TGTGCCAGCAGCCCAGGGGTTAGGAACACTGAAGCTTTCTTT.

The chain carries TRBV2 and TRBJ2-5; 8 bases align to TRBD1. The V and J ends lost 3 bases and 1 base, in that order; junction bases with no gene match: 4. This CDR3 is 15 amino acids long. Germline CDR1 SNHLY, CDR2 FYNNEI. The CDR3 sequence is CASSDSGQVQETQYF. The CDR3 DNA is TGTGCCAGCAGTGATTCGGGACAGGTCCAAGAGACCCAGTACTTC. Filled out from reference TRBV2 and TRBJ2-5, the complete variable domain reads EPEVTQTPSHQVTQMGQEVILRCVPISNHLYFYWYRQILGQKVEFLVSFYNNEISEKSEIFDDQFSVERPDGSNFTLKIRSTKLEDSAMYFCASSDSGQVQETQYFGPGTRLLVL.

The genes are TRBV2 and TRBJ2-7; 7 nucleotides align to TRBD2. This CDR3 spans 14 amino acids. Germline V gives CDR1 SNHLY, CDR2 FYNNEI. The trim removed 1 base at V and 2 bases at J, leaving 2 bases unmatched. The CDR3 here is CASSEGLAAYEQYF. CDR3 coding DNA: TGTGCCAGCAGTGAAGGGCTAGCGGCCTACGAGCAGTACTTC.

The chain couples TRBV9 to TRBJ1-2; 9 nucleotides match TRBD1. V gave up 3 bases and J gave up 6 bases; unmatched junction bases: 15. Germline V gene lookup returns CDR1 SGDLS and CDR2 YYNGEE. This CDR3 comprises 17 residues. Here the CDR3 DNA reads TGTGCCAGCAGCGCCCACATTGGACAGGGGAATAGGGATGGCTACACCTTC. Its protein is CASSAHIGQGNRDGYTF.

The V and J genes are TRBV7-7 and TRBJ2-2; D tentatively reads TRBD1 or TRBD2 (5 bases each). Trimming cost V 5 bases and J 1 base, with 11 bases left between them. Germline CDR1 is SSHAT and CDR2 is FNYEAQ (reference sequence). The CDR3 sequence is 15 residues long. CDR3 bases: TGTGCCAGCAGCGCCTTTGGGGGGAACACCGGGGAGCTGTTTTTT. It specifies CASSAFGGNTGELFF.

V and J are TRBV5-5 and TRBJ2-6, with D unresolved. V was shortened by 7 bases and J by 5 bases, with 25 bases between the two germline ends. CDR3 size: 18 residues. The germline gives CDR1 SGHKS, CDR2 YYEKEE (reference sequence). Here the CDR3 DNA reads TGTGCCAGCGTGGTAAATGTCTCGCACAAAAGTCGGGCCAACGTCCTGACTTTC. It yields the protein CASVVNVSHKSRANVLTF.